Sequencing of this T cell receptor beta chain was carried out in a study of long-term antiretroviral therapy in people with HIV. In each sample, 1-10 million cryopreserved PBMC were present before DNA extraction. Version v3.0 of the immunoSEQ assay was performed at survey level. Repertoires were generated with immunoSEQ multiplex PCR, while TCRdb's copy carries only in-frame clones and drops some. Of some 25,000 clones in the sample, 70% to 90% were seen once. The sample in question was unsorted PBMCs, obtained 3 years after starting antiretroviral therapy. The sequence was collected from a man aged 35 to 55 with HIV.

The CDR3, as DNA: TGTGCCAGCGCCCCCAGACCCGGGGCCACCGGGGAGCTGTTTTTT. Translating gives CASAPRPGATGELFF. V usage is TRBV5-4 and J usage is TRBJ2-2; D tentatively reads TRBD1 or TRBD2 (5 bases each). Deletions cut 7 bases from V and 4 bases from J, with 17 bases between. CDR3 length: 15 residues. Looked up from germline, CDR1 is SGHNT and CDR2 is YYREEE (reference sequence).